Following are 9 T cell receptor beta chains from one sample sequenced in a study of OX40 agonist ivuxolimab in advanced cancers. The method was immunoSEQ multiplex PCR; TCRdb's version includes in-frame clones alone and lacks a portion of them. The table lists some 70,000 clones, about 80% of them singletons. The starting material was CD4+ or CD8+ T cells sorted from blood, obtained in a trial of the OX40 agonist ivuxolimab. The receptors originated from an adult with an advanced solid tumor such as melanoma, head and neck, liver or kidney cancer.

J is TRBJ1-1 and V is TRBV7-9; no clear D. The CDR3 spans 13 residues. The germline V and J ends were trimmed by 2 bases and 6 bases, with 10 bases remaining between them. Germline-derived CDR1 and CDR2 are SEHNR and FQNEAQ (reference sequence). CDR3 sequence: CASSLIQSAEAFF. The DNA for the CDR3 is TGTGCCAGCAGCTTAATACAGTCTGCTGAAGCTTTCTTT.

This clone was seen just once. Compared with germline, one end of the junction differs, possibly owing to a read error. The rearrangement joins TRBV9 to TRBJ1-6, with D tentatively TRBD1 (5 bases). Germline CDR1 SGDLS, CDR2 YYNGEE. The CDR3 has 12 amino acids. The CDR3 nucleotides are TGTGTCAGCAGCAAACGGGACGGGATACTCCACTTT. This gives the protein CVSSKRDGILHF.

V is TRBV2 and J is TRBJ2-7; D might be TRBD1 (6 bases). The germline V gene encodes CDR1 SNHLY and CDR2 FYNNEI. Trimming cost V 5 bases and J 4 bases, with 9 bases left between them. The CDR3 runs 12 residues. CDR3 nucleotide sequence: TGTGCCAGCAGTAGTCAGGGGTACGAGCAGTACTTC. Protein: CASSSQGYEQYF.

This rearrangement joins TRBV19 to TRBJ1-2; 7 nucleotides align to TRBD1. Losses at the gene ends were 7 bases for V and 3 bases for J; bases not matched to a gene: 20. Per the germline V gene, CDR1 is LNHDA and CDR2 is SQIVND (reference sequence). The CDR3 totals 18 residues. The CDR3 sequence: CASTPRGSTGFLDYGYTF. The CDR3 DNA reads as TGTGCCAGTACCCCGAGGGGTTCGACAGGGTTCTTGGACTATGGCTACACCTTC.

The J gene is TRBJ1-2, the V gene TRBV6-1, with D uncertain. Germline V gene data show CDR1 as MNHNS and CDR2 as SASEGT. Trimming removed 4 bases from V and 6 bases from J, with 12 bases in between. The CDR3 consists of 13 residues. CDR3 residues: CASSAVKRDGYTF. CDR3 sequence (DNA): TGTGCCAGCAGTGCTGTGAAACGGGATGGCTACACCTTC.

The V and J genes are TRBV7-9 and TRBJ2-3; D is unclear. Germline CDR1 is SEHNR and CDR2 is FQNEAQ (reference sequence). The CDR3 length is 14 residues. The V gene lost 0 bases and the J gene lost 2 bases, with 6 bases spanning the gap. The CDR3 sequence: CASSLAGITDTQYF. CDR3 in DNA: TGTGCCAGCAGCTTAGCGGGGATCACAGATACGCAGTATTTT.

There are a few counts of this clone. This chain uses TRBV5-1 with TRBJ2-7; D tentatively fits TRBD1 or TRBD2 (6 bases each). The CDR3 length is 14 residues. Germline CDR1 and CDR2: SGHRS and YFSETQ. V lost 7 bases, J lost 0 bases, and 14 bases lay in between. As DNA, the CDR3 is TGCGCCAGCCGGGGGCTGGATAGCTCCTACGAGCAGTACTTC. This translates into CASRGLDSSYEQYF.

The rearrangement links TRBV6-1 to TRBJ1-1; D remains unclear. The V gene lost 3 bases and the J gene lost 8 bases, with 13 bases spanning the gap. The CDR3 extends over 13 amino acids. Germline assignment: CDR1 MNHNS and CDR2 SASEGT. The CDR3 spells CASSDPGRLEAFF. The CDR3 bases are TGTGCCAGCAGTGATCCCGGACGTCTAGAAGCTTTCTTT.

In the case of this clone: Other DNA sequences of this sample code for an identical CDR3. The J gene is TRBJ1-4, the V gene TRBV5-4; D is uncertain. The CDR3 spans 15 residues. CDR1 and CDR2 (germline): SGHNT, YYREEE (reference sequence). Trimming stripped 0 bases from V and 0 bases from J, with 6 bases between. The CDR3 here is CASSLEATTNEKLFF. CDR3 DNA sequence: TGTGCCAGCAGCTTGGAAGCGACAACTAATGAAAAACTGTTTTTT.